This entry concerns a single TCR beta chain. Authors' data handling: Amplification with reference gene primers provided the estimates of nucleated cell counts. Generated by immunoSEQ multiplex PCR, the TCRdb table keeps only in-frame clones and is missing some. That table supplies the V and J calls and clone size; D and trimming were determined from the DNA. This table has 120,000 or so clones, 81% appearing once. CDR1 SGHAT and CDR2 FQNNGV come from the germline V gene. The CDR3 has 15 residues. V lost 5 bases, J lost 4 bases, and 7 bases stayed unmatched. The sample comes from a study of blood T cell repertoires in COVID-19. Study context: Acute and convalescent COVID-19 specimens originated in the United States, Italy and Spain.

The chain combines TRBV11-2 with TRBJ2-2, with 7 positions matching TRBD1. The sample comprised peripheral blood. This receptor was obtained from a man aged 25 to 45 with COVID-19, enrolled during active disease. CDR3 in DNA: TGTGCCAGCAGCCACAACAGGGGTGGCACCGGGGAGCTGTTTTTT. It specifies CASSHNRGGTGELFF.